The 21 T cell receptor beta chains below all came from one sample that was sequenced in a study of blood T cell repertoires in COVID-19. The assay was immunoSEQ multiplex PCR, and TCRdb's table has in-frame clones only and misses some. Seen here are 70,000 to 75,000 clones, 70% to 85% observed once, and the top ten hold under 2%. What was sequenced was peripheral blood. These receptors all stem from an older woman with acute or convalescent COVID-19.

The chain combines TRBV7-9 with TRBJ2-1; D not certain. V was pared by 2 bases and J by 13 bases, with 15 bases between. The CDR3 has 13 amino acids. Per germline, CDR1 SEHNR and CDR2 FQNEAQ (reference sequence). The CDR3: CASSLPGPRPQFF. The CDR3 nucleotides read TGTGCCAGCAGCTTACCGGGTCCTCGGCCCCAGTTCTTC.

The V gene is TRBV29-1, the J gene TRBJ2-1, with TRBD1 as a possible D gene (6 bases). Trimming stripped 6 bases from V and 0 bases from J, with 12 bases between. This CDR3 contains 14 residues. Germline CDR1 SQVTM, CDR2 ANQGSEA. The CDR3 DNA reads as TGCAGCGTGCGACAGGACAGCTCCTACAATGAGCAGTTCTTC. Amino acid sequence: CSVRQDSSYNEQFF.

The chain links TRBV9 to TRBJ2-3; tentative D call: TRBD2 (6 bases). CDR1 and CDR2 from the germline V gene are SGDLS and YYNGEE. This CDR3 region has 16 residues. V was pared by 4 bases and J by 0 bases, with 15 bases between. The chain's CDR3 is CASSPGRGVSTDTQYF. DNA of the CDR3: TGTGCCAGCAGCCCCGGGCGGGGCGTTAGCACAGATACGCAGTATTTT.

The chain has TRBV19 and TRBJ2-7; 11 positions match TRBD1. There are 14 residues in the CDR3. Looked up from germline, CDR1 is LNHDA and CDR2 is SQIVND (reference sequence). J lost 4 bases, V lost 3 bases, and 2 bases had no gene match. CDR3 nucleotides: TGTGCCAGTAGTATGGACAGGGGGCGGTACGAGCAGTACTTC. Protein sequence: CASSMDRGRYEQYF.

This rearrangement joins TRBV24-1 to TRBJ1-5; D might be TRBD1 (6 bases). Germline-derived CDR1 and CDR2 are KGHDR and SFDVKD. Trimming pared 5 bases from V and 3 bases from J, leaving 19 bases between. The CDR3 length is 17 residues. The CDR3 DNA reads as TGTGCCACCAGTGTGGGTGGGGGGGCAGGGATCAATCAGCCCCAGCATTTT. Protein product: CATSVGGGAGINQPQHF.

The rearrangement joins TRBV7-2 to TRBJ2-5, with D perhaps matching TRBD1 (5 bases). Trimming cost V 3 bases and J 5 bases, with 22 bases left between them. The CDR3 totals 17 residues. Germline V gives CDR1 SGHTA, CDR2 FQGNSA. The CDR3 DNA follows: TGTGCCAGCAGCTTTACCCTACAAGTGGGGCGTCGGGAGACCCAGTACTTC. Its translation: CASSFTLQVGRRETQYF. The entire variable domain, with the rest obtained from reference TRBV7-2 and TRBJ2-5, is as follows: GAGVSQSPSNKVTEKGKDVELRCDPISGHTALYWYRQSLGQGLEFLIYFQGNSAPDKSGLPSDRFSAERTGGSVSTLTIQRTQQEDSAVYLCASSFTLQVGRRETQYFGPGTRLLVL.

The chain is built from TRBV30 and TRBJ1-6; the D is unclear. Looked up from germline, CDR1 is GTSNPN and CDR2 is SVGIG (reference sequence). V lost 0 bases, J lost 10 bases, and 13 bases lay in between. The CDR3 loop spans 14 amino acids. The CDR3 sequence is CAWSVQLVPSPLHF. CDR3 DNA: TGTGCCTGGAGTGTACAGTTGGTCCCCTCACCCCTCCACTTT.

DNA for the CDR3: TGTGCCACCAGTGGGGGCCCAGATACGAACACCGGGGAGCTGTTTTTT. As protein: CATSGGPDTNTGELFF. This sequence joins TRBV24-1 and TRBJ2-2, with a weak D call TRBD1 (5 bases). Germline CDR1 and CDR2: KGHDR and SFDVKD. V was cut by 5 bases and J by 0 bases, with 12 bases left in between. The length of the CDR3 is 16 residues.

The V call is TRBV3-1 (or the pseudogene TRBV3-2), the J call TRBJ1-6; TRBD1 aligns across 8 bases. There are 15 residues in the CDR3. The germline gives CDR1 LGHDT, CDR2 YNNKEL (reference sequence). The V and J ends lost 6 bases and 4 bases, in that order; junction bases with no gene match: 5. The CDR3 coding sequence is TGTGCCAGCAGACGACAGGGGACGTATAATTCACCCCTCCACTTT. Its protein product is CASRRQGTYNSPLHF.

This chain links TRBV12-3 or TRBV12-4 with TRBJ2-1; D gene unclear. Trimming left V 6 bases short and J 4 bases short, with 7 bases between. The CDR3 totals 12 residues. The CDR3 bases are TGTGCCAGCAGCCCGGGTTACAATGAGCAGTTCTTC. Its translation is CASSPGYNEQFF.

Written as DNA, the CDR3 is TGTGCCAGCAGCCAAGATAGGGACAGGGGAGAAAAACTGTTTTTT. This translates into CASSQDRDRGEKLFF. The rearrangement uses TRBV4-2 and TRBJ1-4, with TRBD1 matching over 10 bases. V lost 0 bases, J lost 8 bases, and 3 bases stayed unmatched. Germline-derived CDR1 and CDR2 are LGHNA and YNFKEQ. This CDR3 has 15 residues.

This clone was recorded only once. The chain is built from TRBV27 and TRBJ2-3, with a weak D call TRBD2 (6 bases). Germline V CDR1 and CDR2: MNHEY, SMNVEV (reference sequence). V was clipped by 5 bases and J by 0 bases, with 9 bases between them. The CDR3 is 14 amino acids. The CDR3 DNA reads TGTGCCAGCAGTATACGGGGGAGCACAGATACGCAGTATTTT. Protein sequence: CASSIRGSTDTQYF.

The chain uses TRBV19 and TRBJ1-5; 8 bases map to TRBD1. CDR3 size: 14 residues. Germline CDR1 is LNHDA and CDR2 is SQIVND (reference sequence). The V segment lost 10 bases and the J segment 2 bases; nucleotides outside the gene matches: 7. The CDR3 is CATVDRGGNQPQHF. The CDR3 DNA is TGTGCCACCGTTGACAGGGGTGGCAATCAGCCCCAGCATTTT.

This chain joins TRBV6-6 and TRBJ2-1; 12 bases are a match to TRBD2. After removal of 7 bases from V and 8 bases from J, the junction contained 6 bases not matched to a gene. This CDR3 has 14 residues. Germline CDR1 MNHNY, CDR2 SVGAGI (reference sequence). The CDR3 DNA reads TGTGCCAGCACTCTAGCGGGAGGGCCGGATGAGCAGTTCTTC. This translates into CASTLAGGPDEQFF.

CDR3 amino acids: CASSQSLVAQETQYF. CDR3 in DNA: TGTGCCAGCAGCCAATCTTTAGTAGCCCAAGAGACCCAGTACTTC. The V gene is TRBV3-1 (or the pseudogene TRBV3-2), the J gene TRBJ2-5; no clear D gene. The CDR3 runs 15 residues. Germline V CDR1 and CDR2: LGHDT, YNNKEL (reference sequence). V lost 2 bases and J 1 base, leaving 11 bases between the germline ends.

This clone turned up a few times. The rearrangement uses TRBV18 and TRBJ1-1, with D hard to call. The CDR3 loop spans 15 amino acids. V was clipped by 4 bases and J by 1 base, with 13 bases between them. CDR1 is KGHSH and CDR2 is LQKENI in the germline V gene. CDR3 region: CASSLGSSGNTEAFF. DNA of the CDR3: TGTGCCAGCTCACTCGGTTCGTCAGGGAACACTGAAGCTTTCTTT.

The chain's CDR3 is CASSDFRGPNEKLFF. The DNA of the CDR3 is TGTGCCAGCAGTGATTTCAGGGGGCCTAATGAAAAACTGTTTTTT. The chain uses TRBV2 and TRBJ1-4; 8 nucleotides line up with TRBD1. CDR1 and CDR2 (germline): SNHLY, FYNNEI. V shed 3 bases and J 3 bases; nucleotides not matched to a gene: 3. CDR3 size: 15 residues.

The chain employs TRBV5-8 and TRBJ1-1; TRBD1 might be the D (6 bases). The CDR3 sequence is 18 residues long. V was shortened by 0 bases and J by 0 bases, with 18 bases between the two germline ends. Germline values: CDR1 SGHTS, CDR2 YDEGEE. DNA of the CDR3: TGTGCCAGCAGCTTGGTTAAGGACAGCGGCGGCATGAACACTGAAGCTTTCTTT. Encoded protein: CASSLVKDSGGMNTEAFF.

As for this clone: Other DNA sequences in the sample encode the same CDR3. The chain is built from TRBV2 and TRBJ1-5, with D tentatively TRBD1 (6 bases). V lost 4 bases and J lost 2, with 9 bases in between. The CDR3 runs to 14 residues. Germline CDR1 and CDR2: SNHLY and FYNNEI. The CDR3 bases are TGTGCCAGCAGTGTAGGGGGGGGCAATCAGCCCCAGCATTTT. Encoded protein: CASSVGGGNQPQHF.

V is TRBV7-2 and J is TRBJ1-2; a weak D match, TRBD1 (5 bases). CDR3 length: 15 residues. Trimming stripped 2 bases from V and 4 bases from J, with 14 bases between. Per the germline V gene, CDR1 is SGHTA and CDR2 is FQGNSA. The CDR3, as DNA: TGTGCCAGCAGCTTACAGGGTGGGGCGTTCTATGGCTACACCTTC. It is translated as CASSLQGGAFYGYTF.

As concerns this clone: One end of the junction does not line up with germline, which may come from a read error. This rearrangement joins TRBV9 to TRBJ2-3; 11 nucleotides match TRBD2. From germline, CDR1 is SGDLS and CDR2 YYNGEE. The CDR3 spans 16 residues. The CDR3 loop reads CASSVSGTSGTNTQYF. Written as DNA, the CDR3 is TGTGCCAGCAGTGTATCCGGGACTAGCGGCACAAATACGCAGTATTTT.